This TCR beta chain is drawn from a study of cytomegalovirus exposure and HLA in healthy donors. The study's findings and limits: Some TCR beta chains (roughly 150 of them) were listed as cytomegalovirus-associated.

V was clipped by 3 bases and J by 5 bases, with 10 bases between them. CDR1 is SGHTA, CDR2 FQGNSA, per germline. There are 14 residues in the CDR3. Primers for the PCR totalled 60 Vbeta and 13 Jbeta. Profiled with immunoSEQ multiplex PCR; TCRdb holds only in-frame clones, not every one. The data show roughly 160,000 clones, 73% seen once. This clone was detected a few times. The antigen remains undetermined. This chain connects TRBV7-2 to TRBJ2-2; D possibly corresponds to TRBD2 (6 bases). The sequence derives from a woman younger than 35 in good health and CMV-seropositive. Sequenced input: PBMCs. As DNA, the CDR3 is TGTGCCAGCAGCTTTTCCAGCGGGACCGGGGAGCTGTTTTTT. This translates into CASSFSSGTGELFF. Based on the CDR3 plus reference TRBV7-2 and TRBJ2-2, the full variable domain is GAGVSQSPSNKVTEKGKDVELRCDPISGHTALYWYRQSLGQGLEFLIYFQGNSAPDKSGLPSDRFSAERTGGSVSTLTIQRTQQEDSAVYLCASSFSSGTGELFFGEGSRLTVL.